These 8 T cell receptor beta chains were all obtained from the same sample, sequenced in a study of blood T cell repertoires in COVID-19. Clones were read by immunoSEQ multiplex PCR, and TCRdb kept only the in-frame ones, dropping some. Of about 380,000 clones in the sample, around 87% are singletons; the top ten hold 1% to 1.5%. Sequencing was done on a sample of PBMCs or T cells enriched from blood (not recorded which). The origin of the receptors is a man aged 25-45 years who had recovered from COVID-19.

The chain is built from TRBV4-2 and TRBJ1-1; 9 bases line up with TRBD1. The CDR3 runs to 13 residues. Trimming cost V 5 bases and J 4 bases; bases outside gene matches: 2. Germline V gives CDR1 LGHNA, CDR2 YNFKEQ. The CDR3 coding sequence is TGTGCCAGCAGCGGACAGGGGATCACTGAAGCTTTCTTT. It yields the protein CASSGQGITEAFF.

CDR3 bases: TGTGCCAGCAGCTTAGACAGCGCATACGAGCAGTACTTC. This codes for CASSLDSAYEQYF. The chain combines TRBV11-3 with TRBJ2-7; D is uncertain. V lost 0 bases and J lost 4, with 7 bases in between. The CDR3 is 13 amino acids. Germline V lookup: CDR1 SGHNT, CDR2 YENEEA.

The chain combines TRBV6-5 with TRBJ2-2; 9 positions match TRBD1. With 2 bases clipped from V and 3 bases from J, the junction kept 4 bases outside the gene matches. The CDR3 length is 16 residues. Germline-derived CDR1 and CDR2 are MNHEY and SVGAGI. This CDR3 reads CASSYARQGDTGELFF. The CDR3 nucleotides are TGTGCCAGCAGTTACGCCCGACAGGGGGACACCGGGGAGCTGTTTTTT.

This clone came up a few times. The chain employs TRBV10-2 and TRBJ1-5; D is ambiguous. The CDR3 has 12 amino acids. Trimming took off 2 bases at V and 10 bases at J, with 9 bases between the two ends. Germline loops: CDR1 WSHSY, CDR2 SAAADI. For the CDR3, the DNA is TGCGCCAGCAGTGAGACACGAGGACCCCAGCATTTT. Protein product: CASSETRGPQHF.

This clone appeared once. The chain has TRBV9 and TRBJ1-1, with D possibly matching TRBD1 (5 bases). The CDR3 has 11 amino acids. Germline CDR1 is SGDLS and CDR2 is YYNGEE. Trimming pared 3 bases from V and 5 bases from J, leaving 5 bases between. The CDR3 sequence is CASSEGTEAFF. The CDR3 DNA reads TGTGCCAGCAGCGAGGGGACTGAAGCTTTCTTT.

This sequence joins TRBV7-2 and TRBJ1-2, with D tentatively TRBD1 (5 bases). This CDR3 is 15 amino acids long. Trimming removed 8 bases at V and 0 bases at J, with 16 bases between. The germline V gene encodes CDR1 SGHTA and CDR2 FQGNSA. CDR3 region: CASLGAGPANYGYTF. DNA for the CDR3: TGTGCCAGCCTTGGGGCCGGGCCAGCTAACTATGGCTACACCTTC.

J is TRBJ1-5 and V is TRBV12-5, with D perhaps TRBD1 (6 bases). Germline CDR1 and CDR2: LGHNT and FRNRAP. With 1 base removed from V and 3 bases from J, the gap between germline ends came to 10 bases. The CDR3 has 15 amino acids. This chain's CDR3 is CASGLGQVVNQPQHF. CDR3 DNA: TGTGCTAGTGGTTTGGGACAGGTCGTCAATCAGCCCCAGCATTTT.

The rearrangement joins TRBV30 to TRBJ2-1, with a tentative D call TRBD1 (6 bases). This CDR3 contains 13 residues. Trimming took 5 bases from V and 9 from J, leaving 17 bases between them. CDR1 is GTSNPN, CDR2 SVGIG, per germline (reference sequence). CDR3 in amino acids: CAWDIQGTVEQFF. For the CDR3, the DNA is TGTGCCTGGGACATACAGGGAACTGTTGAGCAGTTCTTC.